Following are 24 T cell receptor beta chains from one sample sequenced in a study of beta chain features in type 1 diabetes. Every isolated RNA sample was fully reverse transcribed, so sequencing captured expressed TCRB transcripts. Sequencing was performed with immunoSEQ multiplex PCR; in TCRdb, only in-frame clones are kept and a portion is missing. This table holds approximately 260,000 clones, around 20% found once. Overall study results and limits: TCRB CDR3s were moderately but significantly shorter in Type 1 diabetes patients in all four CD4+ subsets.

No cognate antigen is known for these TCRs. Sequenced input: naive CD4+ T cells from blood. The origin of the receptors is a woman between 35 and 50 years old with type 1 diabetes.

This sequence joins TRBV9 and TRBJ2-5; 9 bases map to TRBD2. Germline V gives CDR1 SGDLS, CDR2 YYNGEE. V shed 0 bases, J shed 4 bases, and the junction held 7 bases outside the gene matches. The CDR3 loop spans 16 amino acids. The CDR3 DNA is TGTGCCAGCAGCGTAGGTTTAGCGGGGGAGGCAGAGACCCAGTACTTC. Protein product: CASSVGLAGEAETQYF.

The rearrangement links TRBV9 to TRBJ2-1; possible D gene TRBD2, 5 bases. Germline CDR1 reads SGDLS; CDR2 reads YYNGEE. This CDR3 contains 15 residues. Trimming cost V 2 bases and J 0 bases, with 9 bases left between them. The CDR3 DNA reads as TGTGCCAGCAGCGTCTTCGGGAACTCCTACAATGAGCAGTTCTTC. As protein: CASSVFGNSYNEQFF.

This clone appeared a few times. The V gene is TRBV18, the J gene TRBJ2-4; D may be TRBD1 (5 bases). The CDR3 extends over 15 amino acids. The V end lost 4 bases, the J end lost 8 bases, and 18 bases lay between the germline ends. Per germline, CDR1 KGHSH and CDR2 LQKENI. In nucleotides, the CDR3 is TGTGCCAGCTCACAGACAGACGCATTCCGGGACATTCAGTACTTC. It encodes CASSQTDAFRDIQYF.

The chain employs TRBV4-1 and TRBJ2-3; D gene unclear. The CDR3 covers 14 residues. Germline CDR1 reads MGHRA; CDR2 reads YSYEKL. V lost 0 bases and J 5 bases, leaving 9 bases between the germline ends. CDR3 nucleotide sequence: TGCGCCAGCAGCCAAGATGTCGGAGTAGATACGCAGTATTTT. This translates into CASSQDVGVDTQYF.

The rearrangement joins TRBV6-5 to TRBJ1-6, with 7 nucleotides matching TRBD1. The junction had 8 bases not matched to a gene; V was cut back by 6 bases and J by 6 bases. CDR3 length: 15 amino acids. The germline V gene encodes CDR1 MNHEY and CDR2 SVGAGI. The CDR3 DNA follows: TGTGCCAGCAGCCACCAGAGACAGGGTAATTCACCCCTCCACTTT. Its protein is CASSHQRQGNSPLHF.

The rearrangement links TRBV6-5 to TRBJ2-7, with a possible D match to TRBD2 (6 bases). The CDR3 contains 13 residues. V was cut by 10 bases and J by 2 bases, with 15 bases left in between. CDR1 is MNHEY, CDR2 SVGAGI, per germline. CDR3 nucleotide sequence: TGTGCCACCGGTGAAGGGAGGCCCTACGAGCAGTACTTC. Translating it yields CATGEGRPYEQYF.

This clone showed up just a few times. The chain has TRBV9 and TRBJ1-3, with unresolved D. The CDR3 runs to 13 residues. Per germline, CDR1 SGDLS and CDR2 YYNGEE. Between the trimmed V and J ends, which lost 0 bases and 8 bases, there was a span of 9 bases. The CDR3 nucleotides read TGTGCCAGCAGCGTAGGCGAGGGTGACACCATATATTTT. Its translation is CASSVGEGDTIYF.

This clone was counted between two and nine times. The rearrangement joins TRBV28 to TRBJ2-7; 8 bases fit TRBD1. J gave up 2 bases and V 4 bases, and 7 bases lay outside the gene matches. Germline loops: CDR1 MDHEN, CDR2 SYDVKM. The CDR3 length is 15 residues. The CDR3 DNA follows: TGTGCCAGCAGTTCCGGACAGGGCACCCCCTACGAGCAGTACTTC. Translation: CASSSGQGTPYEQYF.

The sample holds a few counts of this clone. This rearrangement joins TRBV10-3 to TRBJ1-2; D is unresolved. The V end was cut by 2 bases, the J end by 1 base, with 5 bases between. Germline loops: CDR1 ENHRY, CDR2 SYGVKD. There are 13 residues in the CDR3. The CDR3 sequence: CAISEEGNYGYTF. For the CDR3, the DNA is TGTGCCATCAGTGAGGAGGGTAACTATGGCTACACCTTC.

This clone was counted only a few times. The chain carries TRBV11-1 and TRBJ2-7; 7 positions agree with TRBD2. CDR1 is SGHAT and CDR2 is FQDESV in the germline V gene (reference sequence). The CDR3 runs to 14 residues. Unmatched junction bases numbered 7, after V lost 5 bases and J lost 3 bases. CDR3 loop: CASSMTGGNYEQYF. In DNA, the CDR3 is TGTGCCAGCAGCATGACGGGGGGAAACTACGAGCAGTACTTC.

As regards this clone: This sample also contains other DNA sequences that code for the same CDR3. The CDR3 region is CASSLAGENTGELFF. The CDR3 bases are TGCGCCAGCAGCTTGGCAGGGGAGAACACCGGGGAGCTGTTTTTT. V usage is TRBV5-1 and J usage is TRBJ2-2; TRBD1 is a possible D gene (6 bases). CDR1 SGHRS and CDR2 YFSETQ come from the germline V gene. There are 15 residues in the CDR3. V was trimmed by 0 bases and J by 1 base, leaving 7 bases between them.

This rearrangement joins TRBV19 to TRBJ1-2; D gene unclear. There are 13 residues in the CDR3. The V gene's germline CDR1 is LNHDA and CDR2 SQIVND (reference sequence). V was clipped by 7 bases and J by 2 bases, with 11 bases between them. The chain's CDR3 is CASKLRENYGYTF. In DNA form, the CDR3 reads TGTGCCAGTAAGTTGAGAGAAAACTATGGCTACACCTTC.

The chain joins TRBV29-1 to TRBJ2-5; 10 bases match TRBD1. The CDR3 covers 13 residues. Germline V lookup: CDR1 SQVTM, CDR2 ANQGSEA. V lost 4 bases to trimming and J lost 3 bases; unmatched junction nucleotides: 2. CDR3 region: CSVGGTGEETQYF. The CDR3 region has the DNA TGCAGCGTTGGAGGGACAGGGGAAGAGACCCAGTACTTC.

The rearrangement links TRBV21-1 to TRBJ1-1; the table assigns TRBD1, which was not confirmed against the DNA. TRBV21-1 constitutes a pseudogene. The CDR3 covers 15 residues. In nucleotides, the CDR3 is TGTGCCAGCAGCAAAGAAGACAGGAAGAACACTGAAGCTTTCTTT. It is translated as CASSKEDRKNTEAFF.

CDR3 sequence: CASSRGLIGSGANVLTF. CDR3 sequence (DNA): TGCGCCAGCAGTCGAGGGCTCATCGGCTCTGGGGCCAACGTCCTGACTTTC. The V call is TRBV5-1, the J call TRBJ2-6; possibly TRBD2 for D (5 bases). This CDR3 contains 17 residues. V lost 5 bases, J lost 0 bases, and 15 bases lay in between. Germline V lookup: CDR1 SGHRS, CDR2 YFSETQ.

This sequence joins TRBV5-4 and TRBJ1-2, with 8 bases aligning to TRBD1. The germline V gene encodes CDR1 SGHNT and CDR2 YYREEE (reference sequence). CDR3 length: 15 amino acids. Trimming at V came to 0 bases and at J to 0 bases, leaving 1 base not matched to a gene. The CDR3 loop is CASSLAGGTNYGYTF. The CDR3 DNA is TGTGCCAGCAGCTTGGCAGGGGGCACTAACTATGGCTACACCTTC. The variable domain in full, completed from reference TRBV5-4 and TRBJ1-2, reads ETGVTQSPTHLIKTRGQQVTLRCSSQSGHNTVSWYQQALGQGPQFIFQYYREEENGRGNFPPRFSGLQFPNYSSELNVNALELDDSALYLCASSLAGGTNYGYTFGSGTRLTVV.

This chain links TRBV7-3 with TRBJ2-3; 9 nucleotides agree with TRBD2. V lost 2 bases, J lost 6 bases, and 6 bases stayed unmatched. The length of the CDR3 is 15 residues. Germline V gives CDR1 SGHTA, CDR2 FQGTGA. CDR3 bases: TGTGCCAGCAGCTTACTAGCGGGGAACCCCGATACGCAGTATTTT. As protein: CASSLLAGNPDTQYF. The full variable domain, its missing parts supplied by reference TRBV7-3 and TRBJ2-3, is GAGVSQTPSNKVTEKGKYVELRCDPISGHTALYWYRQSLGQGPEFLIYFQGTGAADDSGLPNDRFFAVRPEGSVSTLKIQRTERGDSAVYLCASSLLAGNPDTQYFGPGTRLTVL.

This clone has more than one count but fewer than ten. This chain uses TRBV28 with TRBJ2-7, with TRBD2 identical over 9 bases. After removal of 7 bases from V and 5 bases from J, the junction contained 3 bases not matched to a gene. This CDR3 has 12 amino acids. Germline lookup yields CDR1 MDHEN and CDR2 SYDVKM. The CDR3 DNA reads as TGTGCCAGCAAGACTAGCGGAAACGAGCAGTACTTC. Translation gives CASKTSGNEQYF.

Written as DNA, the CDR3 is TGTGCCAGCAGCTCTAGCGGGGGGCCGGAGACCCAGTACTTC. Translated: CASSSSGGPETQYF. The chain joins TRBV7-8 to TRBJ2-5; TRBD2 matches 11 bases. Germline V gene lookup returns CDR1 SGHVS and CDR2 FQNEAQ. This CDR3 comprises 14 residues. V trimming: 4 bases; J trimming: 5 bases; junction bases outside the gene matches: 3.

The chain recombines TRBV6-5 with TRBJ1-2, with 9 nucleotides matching TRBD1. This CDR3 comprises 15 residues. Germline V lookup: CDR1 MNHEY, CDR2 SVGAGI. J lost 4 bases, V lost 5 bases, and 8 bases had no gene match. CDR3: CASSTSPGQGYGYTF. CDR3 sequence (DNA): TGTGCCAGCAGTACTTCTCCGGGACAGGGCTATGGCTACACCTTC.

The CDR3: CASSPSRRGRTEAFF. As DNA, the CDR3 is TGTGCCAGCAGTCCATCCCGAAGGGGGCGGACTGAAGCTTTCTTT. V gene TRBV28 combines with J gene TRBJ1-1; TRBD1 aligns across 7 bases. Unmatched junction bases numbered 11, after V lost 5 bases and J lost 5 bases. The germline V gene has CDR1 MDHEN and CDR2 SYDVKM. CDR3 size: 15 residues.

The gene calls are TRBV30 and TRBJ2-7; no reliable D call. Germline V lookup: CDR1 GTSNPN, CDR2 SVGIG (reference sequence). The CDR3 consists of 10 residues. V was shortened by 8 bases and J by 2 bases, with 7 bases between the two germline ends. This chain's CDR3 is CAQGAYEQYF. CDR3 nucleotides: TGTGCCCAAGGAGCCTACGAGCAGTACTTC.

This clone was counted only a few times. The rearrangement links TRBV2 to TRBJ2-7; TRBD2 matches at 9 bases. The germline gives CDR1 SNHLY, CDR2 FYNNEI. The CDR3 is 14 amino acids. V shed 6 bases and J 1 base; nucleotides not matched to a gene: 4. CDR3 DNA sequence: TGTGCCAGCAGAGAGACTAGCGGTTCCTACGAGCAGTACTTC. Translated, it gives CASRETSGSYEQYF.

The chain carries TRBV28 and TRBJ1-1, with a tentative D call TRBD1 (6 bases). Germline lookup yields CDR1 MDHEN and CDR2 SYDVKM. Deletions cut 7 bases from V and 1 base from J, with 10 bases between. The CDR3 has 13 amino acids. The CDR3 coding sequence is TGTGCCAGCATCCCGGGACAGAACACTGAAGCTTTCTTT. It translates to CASIPGQNTEAFF.